The 15 T cell receptor beta chains presented below share a single source sample, sequenced in a study of regulatory T cells in long-lasting Graves disease (dated by TCRdb to about 2021). Explained via the paper, the time point label denotes: persistent/refractory GD, antithyroid drugs over 5 years with positive TRAb. For both TCR sequencing and RNA sequencing, RNA was extracted from PBMCs in TRIzol. The method behind the library was multiplex PCR. This sample was sequenced with an Illumina HiSeq 4000. To build TCR beta libraries, CDR3 regions were amplified by Arm-PCR using iRepertoire HTBI primers. Using fastp trimming at Q25 and MiXCR clonotype assembly, TCRdb reanalyzed the public sequencing data and kept in-frame beta chains. Duplicate CDR3 protein sequences are folded into a single record with the most common DNA and genes. In all, the sample holds some 450,000 distinct CDR3 sequences, and around 22% of those were seen once. The ten largest clones represent approximately 26% of the sample.

Here the sequenced sample was peripheral blood mononuclear cells (PBMCs), taken when the disease was refractory, from a patient treated with antithyroid drugs. The receptor set was obtained from a female donor with Graves disease.

The V call is TRBV20-1, the J call TRBJ1-5; possible D gene TRBD1, 5 bases. The V end was cut by 6 bases, the J end by 2 bases, with 14 bases between. This CDR3 is 14 amino acids long. Germline V CDR1 and CDR2: DFQATT, SNEGSKA (reference sequence). In DNA form, the CDR3 reads TGCAGTGCGAAGACAGAATTCGGCAATCAGCCCCAGCATTTT. This codes for CSAKTEFGNQPQHF.

Only a few counts were recorded for this clonotype. This chain links TRBV11-2 with TRBJ2-7, with TRBD2 matching 7 bases. Trimming removed 1 base from V and 4 bases from J; junction bases left unmatched: 7. Germline V gives CDR1 SGHAT, CDR2 FQNNGV. This CDR3 has 15 residues. CDR3: CASSLVRVGGYEQYF. CDR3 sequence (DNA): TGTGCCAGCAGCTTAGTTCGCGTCGGGGGGTACGAGCAGTACTTC.

This clonotype was recorded a few times. V gene TRBV4-1 combines with J gene TRBJ1-5, with no clear D. Germline V lookup: CDR1 MGHRA, CDR2 YSYEKL. V lost 0 bases and J 3 bases, leaving 6 bases between the germline ends. The CDR3 sequence is 14 residues long. CDR3 DNA sequence: TGCGCCAGCAGCCAAGAGAGGTACAATCAGCCCCAGCATTTT. This codes for CASSQERYNQPQHF.

This clonotype was observed a handful of times. The DNA of the CDR3 is TGTGCCAGCAGTCCACCCCCCAAGTCGGGGGGCCTCCCTAACTATGGCTACACCTTC. It specifies CASSPPPKSGGLPNYGYTF. The chain combines TRBV28 with TRBJ1-2; perhaps TRBD1 as D (6 bases). The V and J ends lost 5 bases and 0 bases respectively, with 25 bases between them. Germline lookup yields CDR1 MDHEN and CDR2 SYDVKM. This CDR3 contains 19 residues.

This clonotype was counted many times. V is TRBV2 and J is TRBJ2-7; 8 bases line up with TRBD1. Germline V gives CDR1 SNHLY, CDR2 FYNNEI. Trimming cost V 9 bases and J 0 bases; bases outside gene matches: 4. The CDR3 contains 13 residues. DNA for the CDR3: TGTGCCAGACAGGGGGACCACTCCTACGAGCAGTACTTC. This codes for CARQGDHSYEQYF.

The gene calls are TRBV30 and TRBJ1-6; D gene unclear. Per the germline V gene, CDR1 is GTSNPN and CDR2 is SVGIG (reference sequence). The CDR3 is made up of 14 amino acids. V gave up 2 bases and J gave up 7 bases, with 12 bases separating them. As DNA, the CDR3 is TGTGCCTGGAGTTTCGAGGGAAAAAATTCACCCCTCCACTTT. Its translation is CAWSFEGKNSPLHF.

The genes are TRBV28 and TRBJ2-1; tentatively, D is TRBD1 or TRBD2 (6 bases each). The germline CDR1 and CDR2 sequences are MDHEN and SYDVKM. This CDR3 region has 15 residues. The V end was cut by 8 bases, the J end by 6 bases, with 20 bases between. The CDR3 reads CASAVGGPAGNEQFF. The CDR3 DNA is TGTGCCAGCGCTGTGGGGGGCCCAGCGGGCAATGAGCAGTTCTTC.

The V gene is TRBV2, the J gene TRBJ2-1, with 9 bases fitting TRBD2. The junction had 11 bases not matched to a gene; V was cut back by 5 bases and J by 0 bases. The CDR3 extends over 18 amino acids. Germline V CDR1 and CDR2: SNHLY, FYNNEI. CDR3 bases: TGTGCCAGCAGTTTAAGACTAGCGGAGGCGAGCTCCTACAATGAGCAGTTCTTC. Its protein is CASSLRLAEASSYNEQFF.

This rearrangement joins TRBV20-1 to TRBJ2-4, with 12 bases aligning to TRBD2. From germline, CDR1 is DFQATT and CDR2 SNEGSKA (reference sequence). There are 16 residues in the CDR3. Trimming took 1 base from V and 2 from J; bases not matched to a gene: 3. CDR3 residues: CSARGLAGVSKNIQYF. The CDR3, as DNA: TGCAGTGCTAGAGGACTAGCGGGAGTTTCCAAAAACATTCAGTACTTC.

This chain joins TRBV7-8 and TRBJ1-4; D call uncertain. V shed 5 bases and J shed 8 bases, with 12 bases lying between them. The CDR3 extends over 13 amino acids. Germline V lookup: CDR1 SGHVS, CDR2 FQNEAQ. CDR3 residues: CASSPRSSEKLFF. CDR3 bases: TGTGCCAGCAGCCCCCGATCGAGCGAAAAACTGTTTTTT.

This sequence joins TRBV7-3 and TRBJ1-1; 7 bases line up with TRBD1. Trimming removed 2 bases from V and 4 bases from J; junction bases left unmatched: 10. This CDR3 contains 16 residues. Germline V lookup: CDR1 SGHTA, CDR2 FQGTGA. Here the CDR3 DNA reads TGTGCCAGCAGCTTATCCCCAGCGACAGGGCGCACTGAAGCTTTCTTT. It is translated as CASSLSPATGRTEAFF.

This clonotype has ten or more counts. The rearrangement joins TRBV5-1 to TRBJ2-7; D is possibly TRBD1 (6 bases). The V and J ends lost 0 bases and 13 bases respectively, with 17 bases between them. This CDR3 region has 13 residues. Per the germline V gene, CDR1 is SGHRS and CDR2 is YFSETQ. The CDR3 region has the DNA TGCGCCAGCAGCTTGGATAAGTTTGGACAGCCATACTTC. It specifies CASSLDKFGQPYF. Looking up the rest from reference TRBV5-1 and TRBJ2-7 gives the full variable domain: KAGVTQTPRYLIKTRGQQVTLSCSPISGHRSVSWYQQTPGQGLQFLFEYFSETQRNKGNFPGRFSGRQFSNSRSEMNVSTLELGDSALYLCASSLDKFGQPYFGPGTRLTVT.

The table lists this clonotype with a few counts. The V and J genes are TRBV12-3 or TRBV12-4 and TRBJ2-5, with D perhaps given as TRBD1 or TRBD2 (5 bases each). The CDR3 is 12 amino acids. Trimming stripped 8 bases from V and 5 bases from J, with 12 bases between. The CDR3 sequence is CASGWGLETQYF. CDR3 DNA: TGTGCCAGCGGATGGGGGTTGGAGACCCAGTACTTC.

A note on this clonotype: Being one base from a much bigger clone, this may be a read error. V gene TRBV3-1 combines with J gene TRBJ2-7; the D gene is possibly TRBD2 (6 bases). The germline V gene encodes CDR1 LGHDT and CDR2 YNNKEL (reference sequence). The CDR3 totals 13 residues. Trimming stripped 5 bases from V and 7 bases from J, with 15 bases between. The CDR3 reads CASSNVGGGEQYF. The DNA for the CDR3 is TGTGCCAGCAGCAATGTTGGAGGAGGGGAGCAGTACTTC.

This clonotype was counted many times. The chain links TRBV28 to TRBJ2-7, with D perhaps TRBD1 (5 bases). This CDR3 contains 11 residues. CDR1 and CDR2 from the germline V gene are MDHEN and SYDVKM. V lost 2 bases, J lost 6 bases, and 5 bases lay in between. Here the CDR3 reads CASSLQGEQYF. CDR3 in DNA: TGTGCCAGCAGTTTACAGGGCGAGCAGTACTTC.